This T cell receptor (beta chain) was captured by sequencing in a study of naive and memory T cell subsets. On this clonotype: The antigen is not known.

Deletions cut 2 bases from V and 0 bases from J, with 11 bases between. CDR3 length: 16 residues. CDR1 and CDR2 from the germline V gene are SGHVS and FNYEAQ. Both TRBC1 and TRBC2 were covered by a beta constant-region primer of two equimolar oligonucleotides. Ligated cDNA was amplified by four rounds of PCR with nested alpha and beta constant-region primers and SP2. TCRdb redid the calling of the UMI-ligation and nested PCR reads with MiXCR, one entry per CDR3 protein. The sample has tens of thousands of distinct CDR3 sequences, about 10% seen once. Whole-study findings and limits: Gini index rose across naive, CM, EM and EMRA in CD4 and CD8. Naive repertoires, especially CD8, held a few larger clonotypes, possibly memory cells re-expressing CD45RA. No ground truth validated the naive and memory repertoire findings.

The receptor was isolated from a human donor in good health. The rearrangement uses TRBV7-6 and TRBJ2-1; perhaps TRBD2 as D (6 bases). The source material was naive CD8+ T cells from blood. CDR3 bases: TGTGCCAGCAGCTTACCATTTAGCGGCTCCTACAATGAGCAGTTCTTC. Its protein is CASSLPFSGSYNEQFF.